The text below deals with one TCR beta chain. Its antigen remains unknown. PBMCs served as the source from which CD4+ and CD8+ T cells were sorted. This entry is derived from a study of CD8+ T cells in alopecia areata. Extracted RNA was reverse transcribed, and the resulting cDNA served as sequencing template. Measured with immunoSEQ multiplex PCR; TCRdb has only the in-frame clones, and not every one. The sample yields fewer than 110,000 clones, 45% to 60% seen once. V was trimmed by 0 bases and J by 12 bases, leaving 21 bases between them. This CDR3 region has 17 residues. Germline V gene data show CDR1 as LGHNA and CDR2 as YSLEER. Study findings and constraints: Affected scalp, especially in alopecia totalis/universalis, had a higher clonality than normal scalp did. TCR sharing was clearer in mice than between patients, perhaps partly owing to patient HLA diversity. Sequencing of scalp tissue also captures the resident alphabeta T cells of normal skin.

This sequence was found in a human donor in good health. The material sequenced was CD4+ T cells sorted from blood. The genes are TRBV4-3 and TRBJ1-6, with D unclear. In nucleotides, the CDR3 is TGCGCCAGCAGCCAAGATGTGGCGTCTTCAACCCATAGACCCCTCCACTTT. Encoded protein: CASSQDVASSTHRPLHF.